This TCR beta chain is drawn from a study of T cell repertoires in cytomegalovirus infection. Study-wide background: Recently described HLA-C-restricted plus well-studied HLA-B-restricted CMV epitopes were used. Through public TCR beta signatures, both CMV infection and matching HLA type were indicated. General study findings and limits: What dominated the ex vivo response were HLA-C-restricted CMV-specific TCR beta clonotypes. The cumulative frequency of public TCR beta families identified carriers of CMV plus the relevant HLA.

This clonotype was counted a few times. Its antigen is not known. TCRdb passed the reads through MiXCR, listing each CDR3 protein once. The data show around 540,000 distinct CDR3 sequences, 33% seen once. V lost 10 bases and J lost 1, with 16 bases in between. This CDR3 region has 14 residues. The clonotype comes from a human donor in good health (CMV status not recorded). Some clones in this sample may be carry-over from other donors' samples. The sample was cultured PBMCs, taken from culture after CMV antigen stimulation. The V and J genes are TRBV12-3 or TRBV12-4 and TRBJ2-5; tentative D call: TRBD1 (6 bases). CDR3 residues: CATAAQGLQETQYF. CDR3 nucleotides: TGTGCCACCGCGGCACAGGGCCTCCAAGAGACCCAGTACTTC.